This entry concerns a single T cell receptor (beta chain). Per germline, CDR1 LNHDA and CDR2 SQIVND (reference sequence). This CDR3 contains 18 residues. Trimming removed 4 bases from V and 2 bases from J; junction bases left unmatched: 15. The data were taken from a study of radiotherapy plus CTLA-4 blockade in lung cancer. Libraries were prepared by immunoSEQ multiplex PCR; TCRdb keeps only in-frame clonotypes and omits some of them. In the table there are some 100,000 clones, about 77% of which are singletons. This rearrangement joins TRBV19 to TRBJ1-2, with 8 nucleotides matching TRBD1. The TCR was taken from a human donor with non-small cell lung cancer who had a partial response to radiotherapy plus ipilimumab. The specimen comprised peripheral blood, sampled from a patient treated with radiotherapy plus ipilimumab. The CDR3 spells CASSTYDPGQGGNYGYTF. CDR3 bases: TGTGCCAGTAGTACTTACGACCCCGGACAGGGAGGCAACTATGGCTACACCTTC.